The sequence of this T cell receptor (beta chain) was determined in a study of cytomegalovirus exposure and HLA in healthy donors. Study-wide results and limits: Follow-up analysis later connected one missense variant in DCLRE1C with trimming of TCR beta V- and J-genes. Cytomegalovirus association was listed for under 200 TCR beta chains.

About this clone itself: Its cognate antigen is unknown.

The PCR ran on 60 Vbeta and 13 Jbeta primers. Profiled with immunoSEQ multiplex PCR; TCRdb holds only in-frame clones, not every one. The table includes 130,000 or so clones, around 67% detected once. V was clipped by 6 bases and J by 2 bases, with 13 bases between them. This CDR3 has 14 residues. Germline CDR1 SGHTA, CDR2 FQGNSA. The chain recombines TRBV7-2 with TRBJ2-5; D might be TRBD1 (5 bases). The sample taken for sequencing was PBMCs. The sequence came from a woman in her thirties or forties in good health and CMV-seropositive. CDR3 amino acids: CASSSTELQETQYF. DNA for the CDR3: TGTGCCAGCAGTTCGACAGAGCTACAAGAGACCCAGTACTTC. The variable domain in full, with the rest retrieved from reference TRBV7-2 and TRBJ2-5, is GAGVSQSPSNKVTEKGKDVELRCDPISGHTALYWYRQSLGQGLEFLIYFQGNSAPDKSGLPSDRFSAERTGGSVSTLTIQRTQQEDSAVYLCASSSTELQETQYFGPGTRLLVL.